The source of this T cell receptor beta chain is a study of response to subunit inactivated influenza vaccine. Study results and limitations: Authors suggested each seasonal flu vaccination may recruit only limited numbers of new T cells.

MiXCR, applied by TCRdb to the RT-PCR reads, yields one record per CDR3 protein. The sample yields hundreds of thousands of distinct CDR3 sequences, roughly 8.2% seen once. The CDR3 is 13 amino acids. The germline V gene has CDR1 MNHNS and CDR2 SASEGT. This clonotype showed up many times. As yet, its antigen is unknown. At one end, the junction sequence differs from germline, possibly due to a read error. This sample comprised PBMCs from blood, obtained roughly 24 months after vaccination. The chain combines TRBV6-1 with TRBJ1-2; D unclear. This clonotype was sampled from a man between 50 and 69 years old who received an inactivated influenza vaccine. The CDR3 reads CASSEDGHYGYTF. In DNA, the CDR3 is TGTGCCAGCAGCGAAGATGGGCACTATGGCTACACCTTC.